The subject of this entry is one T cell receptor (beta chain). The data were obtained in a study of CD8+ T cells in alopecia areata. Looking at the study overall: Administration of oral tofacitinib to treated patients was at 5 to 10 mg twice daily.

Germline V gene sequence: CDR1 LGHNA, CDR2 YNFKEQ. With V trimmed by 1 base and J by 0 bases, 7 bases remained unmatched. The CDR3 loop spans 19 amino acids. TCR sequencing used cDNA made by reverse transcription of extracted RNA. The assay was immunoSEQ multiplex PCR, and TCRdb's table has in-frame clones only and misses some. The sample lists 150,000 to 200,000 clones, around 71% seen once, with about an eighth in the top ten. The chain is built from TRBV4-2 and TRBJ2-5; 14 bases agree with TRBD2. Sequences were derived from CD8+ T cells sorted from blood, sampled at week 0. The receptor was derived from a human donor with alopecia areata. The CDR3 DNA sequence: TGTGCCAGCAGCCAAGCCAGGACTAGCGGGGGGTCTGACCAAGAGACCCAGTACTTC. Encoded protein: CASSQARTSGGSDQETQYF.